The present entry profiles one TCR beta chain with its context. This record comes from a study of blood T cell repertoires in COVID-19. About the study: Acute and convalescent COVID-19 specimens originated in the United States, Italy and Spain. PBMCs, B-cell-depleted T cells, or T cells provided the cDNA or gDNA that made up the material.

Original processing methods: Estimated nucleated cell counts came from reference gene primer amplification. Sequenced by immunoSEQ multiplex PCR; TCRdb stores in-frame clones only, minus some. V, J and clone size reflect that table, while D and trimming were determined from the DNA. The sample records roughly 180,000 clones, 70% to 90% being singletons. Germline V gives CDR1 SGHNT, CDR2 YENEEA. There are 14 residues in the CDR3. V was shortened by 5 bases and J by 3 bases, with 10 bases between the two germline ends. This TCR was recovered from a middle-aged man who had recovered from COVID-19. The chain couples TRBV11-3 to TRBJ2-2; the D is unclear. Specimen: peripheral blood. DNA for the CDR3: TGTGCCAGCAGCCCCCCCACGGACACCGGGGAGCTGTTTTTT. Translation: CASSPPTDTGELFF.